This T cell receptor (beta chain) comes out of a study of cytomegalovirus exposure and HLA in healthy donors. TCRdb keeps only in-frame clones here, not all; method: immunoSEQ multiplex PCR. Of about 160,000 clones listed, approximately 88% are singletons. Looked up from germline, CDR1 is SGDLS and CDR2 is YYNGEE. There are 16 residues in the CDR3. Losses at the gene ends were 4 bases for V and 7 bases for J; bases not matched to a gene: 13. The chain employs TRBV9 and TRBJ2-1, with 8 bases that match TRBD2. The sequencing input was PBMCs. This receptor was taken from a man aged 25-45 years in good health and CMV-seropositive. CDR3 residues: CASSSRGTSIVNEQFF. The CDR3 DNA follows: TGTGCCAGCAGCTCACGTGGGACTAGTATAGTAAATGAGCAGTTCTTC.